A single sample is the source of the 19 T cell receptor beta chains below, sequenced in a study of cytomegalovirus exposure and HLA in healthy donors. Primers for the PCR totalled 60 Vbeta and 13 Jbeta. The method was immunoSEQ multiplex PCR; TCRdb's version includes in-frame clones alone and lacks a portion of them. Here the sample spans about 200,000 clones, around nine tenths being singletons. The sample comprised PBMCs. Receptors were obtained from a woman aged 25 to 39 in good health and CMV-seronegative.

The chain recombines TRBV27 with TRBJ1-1, with 10 bases fitting TRBD1. CDR1 is MNHEY, CDR2 SMNVEV, per germline (reference sequence). Trimming took 10 bases from V and 0 from J; bases not matched to a gene: 2. CDR3 length equals 13 residues. The CDR3 loop is CATGTGVNTEAFF. The CDR3 coding sequence is TGTGCCACCGGGACAGGGGTGAACACTGAAGCTTTCTTT.

J is TRBJ2-7 and V is TRBV30; no firm D call. Trimming cost V 0 bases and J 3 bases, with 9 bases left between them. The germline V gene has CDR1 GTSNPN and CDR2 SVGIG (reference sequence). CDR3 size: 13 residues. CDR3 loop: CAWSVQQNYEQYF. The CDR3 region has the DNA TGTGCCTGGAGTGTACAACAGAACTACGAGCAGTACTTC.

A remark on this clone: This CDR3 is also generated by other DNA sequences in the sample. The J gene is TRBJ1-1, the V gene TRBV5-1, with D tentatively TRBD1 (5 bases). The CDR3 runs 14 residues. V was shortened by 0 bases and J by 2 bases, with 8 bases between the two germline ends. The germline CDR1 and CDR2 sequences are SGHRS and YFSETQ. CDR3 in amino acids: CASSLGGGNTEAFF. CDR3 coding DNA: TGCGCCAGCAGCTTGGGGGGGGGAAACACTGAAGCTTTCTTT.

J is TRBJ1-5 and V is TRBV6-6, with D hard to call. Per germline, CDR1 MNHNY and CDR2 SVGAGI (reference sequence). This CDR3 contains 12 residues. Between the trimmed V and J ends, which lost 6 bases and 4 bases, there was a span of 7 bases. This CDR3 is CASSPLNQPQHF. The DNA of the CDR3 is TGTGCCAGCAGCCCCCTTAATCAGCCCCAGCATTTT.

This sequence joins TRBV5-5 and TRBJ1-1; D unresolved. Trimming pared 4 bases from V and 3 bases from J, leaving 16 bases between. There are 15 residues in the CDR3. Germline V gene data show CDR1 as SGHKS and CDR2 as YYEKEE (reference sequence). Here the CDR3 reads CASSPPLGEDTEAFF. DNA of the CDR3: TGTGCCAGCAGCCCTCCACTAGGAGAGGACACTGAAGCTTTCTTT.

The rearrangement joins TRBV19 to TRBJ1-1; 9 nucleotides line up with TRBD1. V lost 2 bases to trimming and J lost 1 base; unmatched junction nucleotides: 8. Germline lookup yields CDR1 LNHDA and CDR2 SQIVND (reference sequence). CDR3 length: 17 amino acids. The CDR3 DNA reads TGTGCCAGTAGTATAACAGGGGGCGCGGGATGGAACACTGAAGCTTTCTTT. This codes for CASSITGGAGWNTEAFF.

The chain combines TRBV6-6 with TRBJ2-1; 15 bases are shared with TRBD2. The V and J ends lost 5 bases and 4 bases, in that order; junction bases with no gene match: 3. The CDR3 totals 16 residues. From germline, CDR1 is MNHNY and CDR2 SVGAGI (reference sequence). The CDR3 loop reads CASSRGTSGRYNEQFF. Written as DNA, the CDR3 is TGTGCCAGCAGTAGGGGGACTAGCGGGAGGTACAATGAGCAGTTCTTC.

V usage is TRBV27 and J usage is TRBJ2-5, with 7 bases aligning to TRBD2. Germline V gene sequence: CDR1 MNHEY, CDR2 SMNVEV (reference sequence). The CDR3 totals 14 residues. Unmatched junction bases numbered 5, after V lost 2 bases and J lost 5 bases. The CDR3 protein is CASSLTRRGETQYF. CDR3 bases: TGTGCCAGCAGTTTAACCAGGCGGGGGGAGACCCAGTACTTC.

V gene TRBV5-1 combines with J gene TRBJ1-1, with a possible D match to TRBD1 (5 bases). The germline CDR1 and CDR2 sequences are SGHRS and YFSETQ. With 1 base removed from V and 1 base from J, the gap between germline ends came to 8 bases. There are 14 residues in the CDR3. This CDR3 reads CASSLFQGNTEAFF. The CDR3 DNA reads as TGCGCCAGCAGCTTGTTCCAGGGGAACACTGAAGCTTTCTTT.

V usage is TRBV7-8 and J usage is TRBJ2-3; weak D call: TRBD2 (5 bases). Germline lookup yields CDR1 SGHVS and CDR2 FQNEAQ. Deletions cut 1 base from V and 5 bases from J, with 10 bases between. This CDR3 is built from 14 residues. The CDR3 spells CASSLVGVEDTQYF. In DNA, the CDR3 is TGTGCCAGCAGCTTAGTGGGAGTTGAAGATACGCAGTATTTT.

This rearrangement joins TRBV18 to TRBJ2-7; 9 bases agree with TRBD1. Per germline, CDR1 KGHSH and CDR2 LQKENI. The CDR3 runs to 15 residues. V gave up 2 bases and J gave up 6 bases; unmatched junction bases: 8. In DNA, the CDR3 is TGTGCCAGCTCACCAACAACCGGGACAGGGCTCGAGCAGTACTTC. It specifies CASSPTTGTGLEQYF.

This clone has just one count. This sequence joins TRBV23-1 and TRBJ1-2, with a tentative D call TRBD1 (6 bases). TRBV23-1 has ORF status, its function being uncertain. With 4 bases removed from V and 0 bases from J, the gap between germline ends came to 12 bases. The CDR3 spans 15 residues. The CDR3 DNA is TGCGCCAGCAGTCCTAACCACAGGGCTAACTATGGCTACACCTTC. Protein product: CASSPNHRANYGYTF.

V is TRBV6-5 and J is TRBJ2-2, with D possibly TRBD1 on 6 matching bases. The CDR3 loop spans 15 amino acids. V dropped 5 bases and J dropped 1 base, with 11 bases sitting between them. Germline V gene lookup returns CDR1 MNHEY and CDR2 SVGAGI. The CDR3 DNA reads TGTGCCAGCAGTCCCATGACAGGGAACACCGGGGAGCTGTTTTTT. It encodes CASSPMTGNTGELFF.

The chain combines TRBV6-5 with TRBJ1-5; D remains unclear. Germline V gives CDR1 MNHEY, CDR2 SVGAGI. The CDR3 sequence is 14 residues long. V was shortened by 5 bases and J by 3 bases, with 11 bases between the two germline ends. CDR3 region: CASSPGLVNQPQHF. In DNA form, the CDR3 reads TGTGCCAGCAGTCCCGGGTTGGTCAATCAGCCCCAGCATTTT.

The rearrangement joins TRBV5-3 to TRBJ1-5, with D perhaps matching TRBD1 (6 bases). TRBV5-3 is identified as an open reading frame with a role that is uncertain. The CDR3 extends over 15 amino acids. Trimming left V 4 bases short and J 3 bases short, with 14 bases between. For the CDR3, the DNA is TGTGCCAGAAGCCCAGGCAGACAGGTCAATCAGCCCCAGCATTTT. Amino acids: CARSPGRQVNQPQHF.

The rearrangement joins TRBV6-1 to TRBJ1-5, with 8 bases aligning to TRBD1. The germline V gene has CDR1 MNHNS and CDR2 SASEGT. V trimming: 1 base; J trimming: 5 bases; junction bases outside the gene matches: 4. The CDR3 extends over 15 amino acids. The chain's CDR3 is CASSEEGTGYQPQHF. CDR3 coding DNA: TGTGCCAGCAGTGAAGAAGGGACAGGTTATCAGCCCCAGCATTTT.

The chain links TRBV4-1 to TRBJ2-1, with 10 bases matching TRBD2. Trimming took 0 bases from V and 9 from J; bases not matched to a gene: 8. Germline CDR1 reads MGHRA; CDR2 reads YSYEKL. The CDR3 runs 16 residues. The CDR3 is CASSQDRLAGVSEQFF. The CDR3 nucleotides read TGCGCCAGCAGCCAAGACCGCCTAGCGGGAGTTAGTGAGCAGTTCTTC.

The chain joins TRBV6-1 to TRBJ2-7, with 11 bases that match TRBD2. This CDR3 is built from 15 residues. The germline V gene has CDR1 MNHNS and CDR2 SASEGT. J gave up 4 bases and V 1 base, and 3 bases lay outside the gene matches. CDR3 in DNA: TGTGCCAGCAGTGAAGGACTAGCGGGAACGTACGAGCAGTACTTC. This translates into CASSEGLAGTYEQYF.

V and J are TRBV6-5 and TRBJ1-6; no clear D gene. The V end lost 2 bases, the J end lost 7 bases, and 12 bases lay between the germline ends. Germline lookup yields CDR1 MNHEY and CDR2 SVGAGI. The CDR3 spans 15 residues. As DNA, the CDR3 is TGTGCCAGCAGTTACGGAGGCAGTACCAATTCACCCCTCCACTTT. This translates into CASSYGGSTNSPLHF.